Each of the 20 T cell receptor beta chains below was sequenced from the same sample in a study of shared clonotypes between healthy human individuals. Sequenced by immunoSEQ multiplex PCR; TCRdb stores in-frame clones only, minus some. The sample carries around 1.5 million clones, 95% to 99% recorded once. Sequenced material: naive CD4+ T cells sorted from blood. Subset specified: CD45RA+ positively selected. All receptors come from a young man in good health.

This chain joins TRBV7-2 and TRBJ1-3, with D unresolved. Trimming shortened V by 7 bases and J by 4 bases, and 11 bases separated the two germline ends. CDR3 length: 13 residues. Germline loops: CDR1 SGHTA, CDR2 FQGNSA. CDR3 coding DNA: TGTGCCAGCACCATTAGGCAGGGAAACACCATATATTTT. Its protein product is CASTIRQGNTIYF.

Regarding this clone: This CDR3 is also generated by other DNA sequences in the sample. CDR3 DNA sequence: TGTGCCACCAGCAGAGGTTCCTCTGGAAACACCATATATTTT. Protein sequence: CATSRGSSGNTIYF. This chain connects TRBV15 to TRBJ1-3, with D hard to call. Germline V gene data show CDR1 as LNHNV and CDR2 as YYDKDF (reference sequence). Between the trimmed V and J ends, which lost 1 base and 0 bases, there was a span of 4 bases. This CDR3 region has 14 residues.

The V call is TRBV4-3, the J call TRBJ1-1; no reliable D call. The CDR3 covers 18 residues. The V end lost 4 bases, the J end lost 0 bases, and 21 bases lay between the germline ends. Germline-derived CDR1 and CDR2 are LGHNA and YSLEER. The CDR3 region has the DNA TGCGCCAGCAGCCCAGACCTTAAGGGAGCTAACATGAACACTGAAGCTTTCTTT. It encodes CASSPDLKGANMNTEAFF.

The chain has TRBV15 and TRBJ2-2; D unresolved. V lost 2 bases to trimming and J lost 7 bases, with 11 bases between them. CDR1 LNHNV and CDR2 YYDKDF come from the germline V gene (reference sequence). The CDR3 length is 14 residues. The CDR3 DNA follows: TGTGCCACCAGCAGACCCAAAGGAGACGGGGAGCTGTTTTTT. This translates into CATSRPKGDGELFF.

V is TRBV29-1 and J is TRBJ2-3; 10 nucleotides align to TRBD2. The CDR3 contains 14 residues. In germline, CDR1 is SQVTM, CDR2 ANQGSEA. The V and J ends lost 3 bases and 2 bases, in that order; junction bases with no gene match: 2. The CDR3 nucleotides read TGCAGCGTTGATGGACTAGCGGACACAGATACGCAGTATTTT. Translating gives CSVDGLADTDTQYF.

DNA for the CDR3: TGTGCCAGCTCTCCCTCTCGCGGGACTCCCCACTACAATGAGCAGTTCTTC. Translating it yields CASSPSRGTPHYNEQFF. The rearrangement links TRBV18 to TRBJ2-1; D is perhaps TRBD2 (6 bases). The V gene lost 6 bases and the J gene lost 3 bases, with 21 bases spanning the gap. Germline lookup yields CDR1 KGHSH and CDR2 LQKENI. This CDR3 contains 17 residues.

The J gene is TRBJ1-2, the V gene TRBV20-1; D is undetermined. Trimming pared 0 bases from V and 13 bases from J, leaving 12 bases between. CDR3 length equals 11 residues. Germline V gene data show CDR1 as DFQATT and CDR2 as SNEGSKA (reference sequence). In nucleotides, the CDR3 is TGCAGTGCTAGAGACCCCAGGCTTGGCACCTTC. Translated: CSARDPRLGTF.

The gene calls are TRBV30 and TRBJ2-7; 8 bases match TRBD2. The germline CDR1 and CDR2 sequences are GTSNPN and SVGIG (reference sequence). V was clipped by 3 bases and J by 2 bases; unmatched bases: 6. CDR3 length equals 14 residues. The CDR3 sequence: CAWRAGVSTYEQYF. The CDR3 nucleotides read TGTGCCTGGAGAGCGGGGGTCTCCACCTACGAGCAGTACTTC.

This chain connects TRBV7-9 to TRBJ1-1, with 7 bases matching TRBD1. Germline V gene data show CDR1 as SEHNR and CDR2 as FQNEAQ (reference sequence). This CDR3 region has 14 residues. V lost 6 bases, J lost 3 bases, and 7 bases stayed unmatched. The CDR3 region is CASRSDRDHTEAFF. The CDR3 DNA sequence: TGTGCCAGCAGATCTGACAGGGACCACACTGAAGCTTTCTTT.

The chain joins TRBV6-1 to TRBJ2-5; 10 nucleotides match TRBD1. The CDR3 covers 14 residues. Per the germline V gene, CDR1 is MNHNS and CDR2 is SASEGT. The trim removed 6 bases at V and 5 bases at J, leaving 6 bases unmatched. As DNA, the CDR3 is TGTGCCAGCAGGGGGACAGGGGCTGCGGAGACCCAGTACTTC. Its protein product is CASRGTGAAETQYF.

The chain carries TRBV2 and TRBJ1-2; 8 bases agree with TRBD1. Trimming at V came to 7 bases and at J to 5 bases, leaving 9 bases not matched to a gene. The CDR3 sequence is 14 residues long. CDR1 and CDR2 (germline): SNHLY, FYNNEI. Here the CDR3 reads CASMEGQGRYGYTF. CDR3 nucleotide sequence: TGTGCCAGCATGGAAGGACAGGGCCGATATGGCTACACCTTC.

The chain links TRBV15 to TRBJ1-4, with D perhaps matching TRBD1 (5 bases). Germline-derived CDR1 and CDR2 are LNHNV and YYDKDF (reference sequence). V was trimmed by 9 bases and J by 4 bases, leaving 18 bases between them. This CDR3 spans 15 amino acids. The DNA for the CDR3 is TGTGCCACAGACGACGCACAGGCTAGTAATGAAAAACTGTTTTTT. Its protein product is CATDDAQASNEKLFF.

The CDR3 reads CASTPAKEKYTEAFF. The CDR3 DNA reads TGTGCCAGCACGCCTGCCAAGGAAAAATACACTGAAGCTTTCTTT. This chain uses TRBV14 with TRBJ1-1; D remains ambiguous. Germline CDR1 reads SGHDN; CDR2 reads FVKESK. CDR3 size: 15 residues. Trimming shortened V by 7 bases and J by 3 bases, and 18 bases separated the two germline ends.

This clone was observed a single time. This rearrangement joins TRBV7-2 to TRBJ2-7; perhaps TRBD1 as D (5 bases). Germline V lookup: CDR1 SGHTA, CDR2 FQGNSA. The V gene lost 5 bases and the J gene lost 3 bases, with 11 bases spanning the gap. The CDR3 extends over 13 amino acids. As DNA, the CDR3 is TGTGCCAGCAGCCCCCGAAGGGGCTACGAGCAGTACTTC. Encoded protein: CASSPRRGYEQYF.

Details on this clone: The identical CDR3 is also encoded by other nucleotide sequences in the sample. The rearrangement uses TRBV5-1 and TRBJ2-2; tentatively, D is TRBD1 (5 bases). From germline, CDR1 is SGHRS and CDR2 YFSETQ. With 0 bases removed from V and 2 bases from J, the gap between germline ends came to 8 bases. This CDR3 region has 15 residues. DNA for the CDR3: TGCGCCAGCAGCTTGGGTCAGGGTAACACCGGGGAGCTGTTTTTT. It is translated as CASSLGQGNTGELFF. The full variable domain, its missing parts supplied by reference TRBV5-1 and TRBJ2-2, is KAGVTQTPRYLIKTRGQQVTLSCSPISGHRSVSWYQQTPGQGLQFLFEYFSETQRNKGNFPGRFSGRQFSNSRSEMNVSTLELGDSALYLCASSLGQGNTGELFFGEGSRLTVL.

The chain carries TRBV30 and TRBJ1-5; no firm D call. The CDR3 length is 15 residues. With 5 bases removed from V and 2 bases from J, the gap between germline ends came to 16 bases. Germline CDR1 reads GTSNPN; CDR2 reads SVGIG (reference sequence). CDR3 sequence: CAWSAGVLGNQPQHF. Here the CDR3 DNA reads TGTGCCTGGTCTGCCGGGGTGTTGGGCAATCAGCCCCAGCATTTT. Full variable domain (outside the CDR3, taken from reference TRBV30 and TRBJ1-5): SQTIHQWPATLVQPVGSPLSLECTVEGTSNPNLYWYRQAAGRGLQLLFYSVGIGQISSEVPQNLSASRPQDRQFILSSKKLLLSDSGFYLCAWSAGVLGNQPQHFGDGTRLSIL.

The CDR3 spells CASSLSKKEQFF. The CDR3 bases are TGTGCCAGCAGCTTGAGCAAGAAGGAGCAGTTCTTC. This chain links TRBV5-4 with TRBJ2-1; no clear D gene. The V and J ends lost 1 base and 10 bases respectively, with 9 bases between them. The CDR3 spans 12 residues. CDR1 is SGHNT, CDR2 YYREEE, per germline (reference sequence).

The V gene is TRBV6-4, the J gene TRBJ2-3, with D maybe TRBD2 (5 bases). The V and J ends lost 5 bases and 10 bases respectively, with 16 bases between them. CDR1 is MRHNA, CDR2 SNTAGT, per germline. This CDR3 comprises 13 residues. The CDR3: CASSQEGPSPQYF. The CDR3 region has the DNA TGTGCCAGCAGTCAAGAAGGGCCTAGCCCGCAGTATTTT.

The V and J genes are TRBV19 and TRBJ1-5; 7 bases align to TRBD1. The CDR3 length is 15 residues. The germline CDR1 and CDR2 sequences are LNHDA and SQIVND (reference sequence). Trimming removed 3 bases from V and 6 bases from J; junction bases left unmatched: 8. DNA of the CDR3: TGTGCCAGTAGTATTGGGCAGGGGGGGATTCAGCCCCAGCATTTT. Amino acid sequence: CASSIGQGGIQPQHF.

CDR3 protein: CASSGPLSGTARYEQFF. Written as DNA, the CDR3 is TGTGCCAGCAGCGGCCCCCTTAGCGGGACGGCGAGGTATGAGCAGTTCTTC. The chain combines TRBV9 with TRBJ2-1, with 8 bases aligning to TRBD2. The CDR3 loop spans 17 amino acids. The trim removed 3 bases at V and 8 bases at J, leaving 16 bases unmatched. The V gene's germline CDR1 is SGDLS and CDR2 YYNGEE.